The following is a T cell receptor beta chain sequence with its context. This clonotype was recorded a few times. This receptor's antigen is unknown. Base-call qualities are not available, and no considerably larger clone is one nucleotide away. The data were taken from a study of T cells in Graves' hyperthyroidism and ophthalmopathy (dated by TCRdb to the late 2010s). Study-level background: Peripheral blood samples were taken at the time of initial diagnosis, prior to any treatment. To identify distinguishing TCR V-J signatures, a discovery cohort of about 100 patients was used, comprising 43 with Graves' ophthalmopathy and around 57 with stable Graves' hyperthyroidism. The roughly 99 discovery patients were divided at random into training and test sets in a 7:3 ratio. Prospective prediction of ophthalmopathy was tested in an independent validation cohort consisting of 18 to 20 hyperthyroidism patients and some 15 patients who later progressed to ophthalmopathy. According to the paper, TCR Vbeta CDR3 sequencing was carried out on 135 peripheral blood samples, which came from around 43 ophthalmopathy, roughly 75 hyperthyroidism and roughly 17 progressor patients. Once sampling was done, hyperthyroidism patients were given methimazole at a starting dose of 30 mg daily, whereas ophthalmopathy patients were given high-dose intravenous methylprednisolone. In addition, the study compared T-cell repertoires in thyroid tissue and in blood from about six Graves' hyperthyroidism patients. What the study reported, not specific to this receptor: Ophthalmopathy was separated from stable hyperthyroidism by a 13 V-J signature model, with approximately 85% sensitivity and about 81% specificity obtained in cross-validation and 80%/75% obtained in testing. Most expanded thyroid clonotypes (frequency above 0.001) were also detected in blood, suggesting blood repertoires may reflect thyroid immune responses. In validation, the model predicted progression to ophthalmopathy a median of 6.5 months before onset, with 65% to 71% sensitivity and 72.22% specificity. No statistical method was used to fix the sample size in advance, and group allocation was not hidden from the investigators.

Measured from the cysteine to the phenylalanine, the CDR3 is 16 residues long. Kept here is only the CDR3 DNA, which spans 48 bases and is read in frame from base 1. Reading the germline V gene (reference sequence) gives CDR1 LNHDA and CDR2 SQIVND. V is clipped by 7 bases and J by 7 bases, and the sequence between their germline boundaries is 20 bases long. Hyperthyroidism patients were newly diagnosed, with disease duration under 2 months, and aged 18 to 65 years. Patients with uncontrolled infections, other autoimmune diseases, pregnancy or lactation were excluded. Clinical symptoms, serum thyroxine and TRAb, thyroid ultrasound, and orbital computed tomography formed the basis for the diagnoses. For progressor patients, blood was drawn at the first diagnosis of hyperthyroidism, before any ophthalmopathy symptoms had appeared. PBMCs were isolated from about 10 ml of fresh peripheral blood by Ficoll-Paque density gradient centrifugation. Progressor patients were defined as those initially diagnosed with Graves' hyperthyroidism in whom ophthalmopathy developed during follow-up. Total RNA was extracted using Trizol reagent, and RNA quality was assessed on an Agilent 2100 Bioanalyzer.

Amplification of TCR beta CDR3 regions was carried out from RNA transcripts. For the first round of RT-PCR on the TCR CDR3, the HTBI primer set was used together with the Qiagen OneStep RT-PCR kit. Libraries were constructed in a second round of multiplex PCR, after which size selection and purification were performed. Paired-end sequencing of the libraries was performed with 100 bp reads on an Illumina HiSeq2000. For the original study's pipeline: SOAPnuke was used to process the raw data, throwing out any read that contained adapters or uncalled bases, had a mean Phred below 15, or lacked an exact constant-primer or identifier match. COPE v1.2.5 was used to merge the high-quality paired reads, and each unique nucleotide sequence was defined as a clonotype. MiTCR v1.1 was used to align the clonotypes against IMGT TRBV, TRBD and TRBJ reference segments. The analysis was restricted to V-J combinations with a frequency above 0.0001, which together covered 99.2% of the repertoires. A TCS score was defined as the ratio between F50 (clonal expansion) and ExV (chaos), using BLOSUM62-based TCRdist between CDR3 peptides within each V-J. Welch's t-statistics and random forest reduced roughly 530 V-J features to roughly 13, which were used in a naive Bayes classifier (R e1071). TCRdb handled the public reads itself, with Q25 trimming in fastp and clone calling in MiXCR, and kept productive beta chains. Entries that share a CDR3 protein sequence are merged under the most common genes and DNA. Clone size and V and J calls follow TCRdb, not the original study. The sample table records more than 550,000 distinct CDR3 sequences; about 17% of these occur just once. The ten largest account for 16% of the sample.

The chain links TRBV19 with TRBJ1-6; a weak D assignment points to TRBD1 (6 bases agree). This sequence originates from a woman aged 50 to 60 with Graves' hyperthyroidism that later progressed to Graves' ophthalmopathy. Sequencing was carried out using blood. Read as DNA, the sequence is TGTGCCAGTAAACCCCCTGGGGCAGGGGAGAATTCACCCCTCCACTTT. It is translated as CASKPPGAGENSPLHF.